The 2 T cell receptor beta chains presented below share a single source sample, sequenced in a study of cytomegalovirus exposure and HLA in healthy donors. Researchers ran the PCR with 60 Vbeta and 13 Jbeta primers. This table comes from immunoSEQ multiplex PCR, and its TCRdb copy is limited to in-frame clones, with some not included. The table has 150,000 to 200,000 clones, around four fifths seen once. The sample was PBMCs. The receptors were gathered from a man aged 18 to 29 in good health and CMV-seropositive.

J is TRBJ2-7 and V is TRBV6-5; 10 nucleotides line up with TRBD1. The CDR3 totals 15 residues. Per the germline V gene, CDR1 is MNHEY and CDR2 is SVGAGI. Trimming at V came to 5 bases and at J to 7 bases, leaving 11 bases not matched to a gene. The CDR3 here is CASSKSGTGAGEQYF. In DNA, the CDR3 is TGTGCCAGCAGTAAATCCGGGACAGGGGCCGGGGAGCAGTACTTC.

This chain uses TRBV11-2 with TRBJ1-1, with D unclear. The ends were cut back, 5 bases at V and 8 bases at J, with 15 bases in the middle. Germline V CDR1 and CDR2: SGHAT, FQNNGV. The CDR3 consists of 13 residues. CDR3 sequence: CASSPFGASEAFF. For the CDR3, the DNA is TGTGCCAGCAGCCCTTTCGGTGCTTCCGAAGCTTTCTTT.